This TCR beta chain derives from a study of neoadjuvant anti-PD-1 for oral cavity cancer. Study context: Patients without progression received a fourth nivolumab dose around day 43, then surgical resection on days 50-56.

This clone was seen a single time. Antigen: not known. Germline CDR1 reads LNHDA; CDR2 reads SQIVND (reference sequence). This CDR3 contains 19 residues. Trimming removed 4 bases from V and 0 bases from J; junction bases left unmatched: 7. This sample's time point: after neoadjuvant nivolumab, at surgical resection. These oral cavity squamous cell carcinomas were HPV-negative and locally advanced. Some clones are missing from TCRdb's copy, which holds only in-frame ones; the method was immunoSEQ multiplex PCR. Of thousands of clones listed, roughly three fifths are singletons. Findings and limits, study-wide: Expansion of preexisting intratumoral clones was suggested to aid response.

V is TRBV19 and J is TRBJ2-6; TRBD2 agrees at 12 bases. This receptor was obtained from a person between 40 and 85 years old with oral cavity squamous cell carcinoma. The sequences come from tumor tissue, collected after nivolumab (anti-PD-1) treatment. CDR3 amino acids: CASSRGLAGLSSGANVLTF. CDR3 sequence (DNA): TGTGCCAGTAGTAGGGGACTAGCGGGTTTAAGCTCTGGGGCCAACGTCCTGACTTTC. Based on the CDR3 plus reference TRBV19 and TRBJ2-6, the full variable domain is DGGITQSPKYLFRKEGQNVTLSCEQNLNHDAMYWYRQDPGQGLRLIYYSQIVNDFQKGDIAEGYSVSREKKESFPLTVTSAQKNPTAFYLCASSRGLAGLSSGANVLTFGAGSRLTVL.